This is a list of T cell receptor beta chains from one sample in a study of cytomegalovirus exposure and HLA in healthy donors. Sequencing used immunoSEQ multiplex PCR; TCRdb keeps in-frame clones, though not all of them. The data contain about 190,000 clones, about three quarters of them singletons. Sequencing input: PBMCs. Receptors were obtained from a woman aged 25 to 39 in good health and CMV-seropositive. CDR3s include the opening cysteine and the closing phenylalanine or tryptophan.

CDR3aa: CASSSHRGGSPSYEQYF
len: 17
v_gene: TRBV7-2
j_gene: TRBJ2-7

CDR3aa: CASSPGLQGSSYEQYF
len: 16
v_gene: TRBV5-6
j_gene: TRBJ2-7

CDR3aa: CASSHVGVGELFF
len: 13
v_gene: TRBV4-2
j_gene: TRBJ2-2

CDR3aa: CATSSGSGTKGSYNEQFF
len: 18
v_gene: TRBV15
j_gene: TRBJ2-1

CDR3aa: CASSLEGASNQPQHF
len: 15
v_gene: TRBV5-8
j_gene: TRBJ1-5

CDR3aa: CASSTGQGSLYNSPLHF
len: 17
v_gene: TRBV5-4
j_gene: TRBJ1-6

CDR3aa: CASSSTSGVQETQYF
len: 15
v_gene: TRBV5-4
j_gene: TRBJ2-5

CDR3aa: CASSPRGGGRRDTQYF
len: 16
v_gene: TRBV7-2
j_gene: TRBJ2-3

CDR3aa: CASSQATAKAFF
len: 12
v_gene: TRBV14
j_gene: TRBJ1-1

CDR3aa: CSVDAGTGAGEQYF
len: 14
v_gene: TRBV29-1
j_gene: TRBJ2-7

CDR3aa: CASRAAGTGVSKKSLYEQYF
len: 20
v_gene: TRBV10-1
j_gene: TRBJ2-7

CDR3aa: CASSLEGGYEQYF
len: 13
v_gene: TRBV7-2
j_gene: TRBJ2-7

CDR3aa: CASSRRASVNEKLFF
len: 15
v_gene: TRBV28
j_gene: TRBJ1-4

CDR3aa: CASSSRQSGYTF
len: 12
v_gene: TRBV27
j_gene: TRBJ1-2

CDR3aa: CAWSGDTVTWGYTF
len: 14
v_gene: TRBV30
j_gene: TRBJ1-2

CDR3aa: CASSPRRKQGADGYTF
len: 16
v_gene: TRBV11-2
j_gene: TRBJ1-2

CDR3aa: CASSVWAGNYGYTF
len: 14
v_gene: TRBV19
j_gene: TRBJ1-2

CDR3aa: CASRVNTGTGGNSPLHF
len: 17
v_gene: TRBV25-1
j_gene: TRBJ1-6

CDR3aa: CASSLGNRYMNTEAFF
len: 16
v_gene: TRBV5-1
j_gene: TRBJ1-1

CDR3aa: CASSFAGFGYEQYF
len: 14
v_gene: TRBV27
j_gene: TRBJ2-7

CDR3aa: CASSWGQGARGYTF
len: 14
v_gene: TRBV5-6
j_gene: TRBJ1-2

CDR3aa: CASSLDGFGYGYTF
len: 14
v_gene: TRBV5-1
j_gene: TRBJ1-2

CDR3aa: CASSINGQGAKNIQYF
len: 16
v_gene: TRBV19
j_gene: TRBJ2-4

CDR3aa: CASSRGQGNEAFF
len: 13
v_gene: TRBV11-3
j_gene: TRBJ1-1

CDR3aa: CASSLIPSGSYEQYF
len: 15
v_gene: TRBV11-1
j_gene: TRBJ2-7

CDR3aa: CASSPDAGINQPQHF
len: 15
v_gene: TRBV7-2
j_gene: TRBJ1-5

CDR3aa: CAWSLRQGHSYNEQFF
len: 16
v_gene: TRBV30
j_gene: TRBJ2-1

CDR3aa: CASSLVAGEETQYF
len: 14
v_gene: TRBV7-2
j_gene: TRBJ2-5

CDR3aa: CAWRVGQLEAFF
len: 12
v_gene: TRBV30
j_gene: TRBJ1-1

CDR3aa: CASSGRGGWDYEQYF
len: 15
v_gene: TRBV28
j_gene: TRBJ2-7

CDR3aa: CASSYPQGSGSYEQYF
len: 16
v_gene: TRBV6-6
j_gene: TRBJ2-7

CDR3aa: CASSLVQSGANVLTF
len: 15
v_gene: TRBV11-2
j_gene: TRBJ2-6

CDR3aa: CAISVTGLAYEQYF
len: 14
v_gene: TRBV10-3
j_gene: TRBJ2-7

CDR3aa: CASSLRTGDEQYF
len: 13
v_gene: TRBV7-3
j_gene: TRBJ2-7

CDR3aa: CASSLSAPQGVAYEQYF
len: 17
v_gene: TRBV27
j_gene: TRBJ2-7

CDR3aa: CASSITGPQETQYF
len: 14
v_gene: TRBV19
j_gene: TRBJ2-5

CDR3aa: CASSVGLGSAKQFF
len: 14
v_gene: TRBV25-1
j_gene: TRBJ2-1

CDR3aa: CASMGQEFAEAFF
len: 13
v_gene: TRBV11-1
j_gene: TRBJ1-1

CDR3aa: CATSRPGTGQEKLFF
len: 15
v_gene: TRBV15
j_gene: TRBJ1-4

CDR3aa: CASSPGQRGQPQHF
len: 14
v_gene: TRBV18
j_gene: TRBJ1-5

CDR3aa: CATSRPRGNEQFF
len: 13
v_gene: TRBV15
j_gene: TRBJ2-1

CDR3aa: CASSVGSGGTDTQYF
len: 15
v_gene: TRBV9
j_gene: TRBJ2-3